What follows are 23 T cell receptor beta chains derived from one specimen sequenced in a study of blood T cell repertoires in COVID-19. Profiled with immunoSEQ multiplex PCR; TCRdb holds only in-frame clones, not every one. This sample has roughly 300,000 clones; 83% occur once, and the top ten carry over 9%. What was sequenced was peripheral blood. These receptors all come from a woman aged 45-59 years who had recovered from COVID-19.

This clone showed up just a few times. The chain has TRBV11-2 and TRBJ2-3, with D possibly matching TRBD1 (6 bases). V shed 4 bases and J shed 2 bases, with 16 bases lying between them. Germline loops: CDR1 SGHAT, CDR2 FQNNGV. This CDR3 is 16 amino acids long. The CDR3 DNA reads TGTGCCAGCAGCTCCGGGTTAGGGGGAGTCACAGATACGCAGTATTTT. Its protein product is CASSSGLGGVTDTQYF.

The chain employs TRBV28 and TRBJ2-5, with 15 bases aligning to TRBD2. Germline trimming cut 4 bases from V and 5 bases from J; bases unmatched to any gene: 8. CDR3 length equals 17 residues. Germline-derived CDR1 and CDR2 are MDHEN and SYDVKM. CDR3 DNA sequence: TGTGCCAGCAGTTGGGGACTAGCGGGGGGTCCGGGGGAGACCCAGTACTTC. It encodes CASSWGLAGGPGETQYF.

The table lists this clone with a few counts. The rearrangement uses TRBV4-1 and TRBJ2-2; D is undetermined. The CDR3 runs to 12 residues. Between the trimmed V and J ends, which lost 3 bases and 9 bases, there was a span of 8 bases. CDR1 is MGHRA and CDR2 is YSYEKL in the germline V gene. The CDR3, as DNA: TGCGCCAGCAGCCATGCGAGCAGGGAGCTGTTTTTT. Encoded protein: CASSHASRELFF.

The chain employs TRBV19 and TRBJ2-7; TRBD2 matches at 7 bases. The CDR3 has 16 residues. Germline CDR1 is LNHDA and CDR2 is SQIVND (reference sequence). After removal of 4 bases from V and 1 base from J, the junction contained 10 bases not matched to a gene. The CDR3 bases are TGTGCCAGTAGTACGTCCAGCGGGACCGGATCCTACGAGCAGTACTTC. Amino acid sequence: CASSTSSGTGSYEQYF.

This chain links TRBV9 with TRBJ2-1; TRBD1 aligns across 10 bases. The CDR3 consists of 18 residues. From germline, CDR1 is SGDLS and CDR2 YYNGEE. The V segment lost 0 bases and the J segment 5 bases; nucleotides outside the gene matches: 11. CDR3 sequence (DNA): TGTGCCAGCAGCGTAGCGACAGGGGGCGTCGGGAGGGACAATGAGCAGTTCTTC. Protein sequence: CASSVATGGVGRDNEQFF.

The chain uses TRBV28 and TRBJ2-3; 10 bases line up with TRBD2. This CDR3 comprises 15 residues. Trimming took 7 bases from V and 4 from J; bases not matched to a gene: 8. Germline V gene lookup returns CDR1 MDHEN and CDR2 SYDVKM. The CDR3 DNA sequence: TGTGCCAGCACCCCTAACCTAGCGGGAGCAGATACGCAGTATTTT. Its translation is CASTPNLAGADTQYF.

The table lists this clone with a few counts. V is TRBV7-9 and J is TRBJ2-7; 10 positions agree with TRBD1. Germline CDR1 reads SEHNR; CDR2 reads FQNEAQ (reference sequence). With 5 bases clipped from V and 2 bases from J, the junction kept 6 bases outside the gene matches. CDR3 size: 15 residues. CDR3 in DNA: TGTGCCAGCAGCACCTCCGGGACAGGGGCCTACGAGCAGTACTTC. Amino acids: CASSTSGTGAYEQYF.

The CDR3 reads CASSQDLGQARGYTF. CDR3 DNA sequence: TGCGCCAGCAGCCAAGACCTGGGACAGGCGCGGGGCTACACCTTC. J is TRBJ1-2 and V is TRBV4-1, with TRBD1 matching over 8 bases. The length of the CDR3 is 15 residues. The V segment lost 0 bases and the J segment 8 bases; nucleotides outside the gene matches: 8. Germline V gives CDR1 MGHRA, CDR2 YSYEKL.

V usage is TRBV4-1 and J usage is TRBJ1-1; D might be TRBD1 (5 bases). Trimming cost V 1 base and J 5 bases, with 14 bases left between them. The germline V gene encodes CDR1 MGHRA and CDR2 YSYEKL. CDR3 length: 15 amino acids. CDR3 sequence: CASSQGAQEGTEAFF. DNA for the CDR3: TGCGCCAGCAGCCAAGGAGCACAGGAGGGAACTGAAGCTTTCTTT.

The chain uses TRBV7-3 and TRBJ2-2, with 8 bases matching TRBD1. This CDR3 is 17 amino acids long. The J segment lost 2 bases and the V segment lost 4 bases, leaving 9 bases of the junction unmatched. Germline values: CDR1 SGHTA, CDR2 FQGTGA. The CDR3 bases are TGTGCCAGCAGCTCCCACCCCCAGGGGGCAAACACCGGGGAGCTGTTTTTT. Amino acid sequence: CASSSHPQGANTGELFF.

This chain joins TRBV27 and TRBJ2-7, with 10 bases fitting TRBD1. This CDR3 has 15 residues. Germline V gives CDR1 MNHEY, CDR2 SMNVEV (reference sequence). V lost 6 bases, J lost 2 bases, and 7 bases stayed unmatched. CDR3 nucleotide sequence: TGTGCCAGCAGGTCCCGGGGGACAGGGGCCTACGAGCAGTACTTC. Protein sequence: CASRSRGTGAYEQYF.

The CDR3 loop reads CASSRSRDRGRNEQFF. CDR3 nucleotide sequence: TGTGCCAGCAGCCGCTCCCGGGACAGGGGGCGGAATGAGCAGTTCTTC. The rearrangement joins TRBV7-2 to TRBJ2-1; 12 nucleotides match TRBD1. Germline values: CDR1 SGHTA, CDR2 FQGNSA. The length of the CDR3 is 16 residues. The junction had 9 bases not matched to a gene; V was cut back by 5 bases and J by 7 bases.

This chain joins TRBV5-6 and TRBJ2-7; TRBD1 is a possible D gene (5 bases). The germline gives CDR1 SGHDT, CDR2 YYEEEE. Trimming pared 2 bases from V and 3 bases from J, leaving 12 bases between. The CDR3 is 14 amino acids. CDR3: CASSFQGPFYEQYF. The CDR3 DNA follows: TGTGCCAGCAGCTTTCAGGGCCCCTTCTACGAGCAGTACTTC.

The chain joins TRBV30 to TRBJ1-4; 12 positions agree with TRBD1. V shed 4 bases and J 7 bases; nucleotides not matched to a gene: 10. CDR1 GTSNPN and CDR2 SVGIG come from the germline V gene (reference sequence). The CDR3 has 16 residues. CDR3 amino acids: CAWKPGQGAVGEKLFF. CDR3 DNA: TGTGCCTGGAAACCGGGACAGGGGGCGGTTGGTGAAAAACTGTTTTTT.

The CDR3 DNA sequence: TGTGCCAGCAGTGGCCTCTATGGCTACACCTTC. Translated, it gives CASSGLYGYTF. J is TRBJ1-2 and V is TRBV6-2 or TRBV6-3; no reliable D call. There are 11 residues in the CDR3. Germline V lookup: CDR1 MNHEY, CDR2 SVGEGT. The V end lost 5 bases, the J end lost 4 bases, and 5 bases lay between the germline ends.

The gene calls are TRBV29-1 and TRBJ1-3; D remains unclear. This CDR3 region has 12 residues. Trimming cost V 0 bases and J 7 bases, with 7 bases left between them. The germline V gene has CDR1 SQVTM and CDR2 ANQGSEA. The CDR3 loop reads CSVEEGGNTIYF. The CDR3, as DNA: TGCAGCGTTGAAGAAGGCGGGAACACCATATATTTT.

The chain joins TRBV5-6 to TRBJ2-2; 10 bases map to TRBD1. After removal of 3 bases from V and 4 bases from J, the junction contained 12 bases not matched to a gene. The CDR3 is 18 amino acids. Germline values: CDR1 SGHDT, CDR2 YYEEEE. Here the CDR3 reads CASSSKTSGTGVTGELFF. The CDR3 nucleotides are TGTGCCAGCAGCTCAAAGACCTCCGGGACAGGGGTCACCGGGGAGCTGTTTTTT.

The chain combines TRBV4-3 with TRBJ2-1, with a possible D match to TRBD1 (6 bases). CDR3 length: 15 amino acids. From germline, CDR1 is LGHNA and CDR2 YSLEER. The V end was cut by 4 bases, the J end by 9 bases, with 19 bases between. CDR3 residues: CASSPVGAVTGEQFF. DNA for the CDR3: TGCGCCAGCAGCCCAGTGGGGGCCGTTACTGGTGAGCAGTTCTTC.

This clone was counted only a few times. This chain joins TRBV19 and TRBJ2-1; D perhaps matches TRBD2 (6 bases). Trimming cost V 3 bases and J 7 bases, with 16 bases left between them. Germline CDR1 and CDR2: LNHDA and SQIVND (reference sequence). This CDR3 region has 15 residues. The CDR3 nucleotides are TGTGCCAGTAGTATGAGTAGTAGCGGAGGGAATGAGCAGTTCTTC. As protein: CASSMSSSGGNEQFF. The full variable domain, rest sourced from reference TRBV19 and TRBJ2-1, is DGGITQSPKYLFRKEGQNVTLSCEQNLNHDAMYWYRQDPGQGLRLIYYSQIVNDFQKGDIAEGYSVSREKKESFPLTVTSAQKNPTAFYLCASSMSSSGGNEQFFGPGTRLTVL.

This clone was seen more than once but under ten times. The chain couples TRBV29-1 to TRBJ1-1; D gene ambiguous. The CDR3 is made up of 11 amino acids. V was cut by 7 bases and J by 0 bases, with 6 bases left in between. The germline CDR1 and CDR2 sequences are SQVTM and ANQGSEA. The CDR3, as DNA: TGCAGCGCGGCGGTGAACACTGAAGCTTTCTTT. This codes for CSAAVNTEAFF.

This clone was picked up a small number of times. Other DNA sequences from this sample encode an identical CDR3 as well. V is TRBV5-4 and J is TRBJ2-2; D is perhaps TRBD1 (6 bases). V gave up 0 bases and J gave up 0 bases, with 6 bases separating them. The CDR3 covers 15 residues. Germline V gene data show CDR1 as SGHNT and CDR2 as YYREEE (reference sequence). In nucleotides, the CDR3 is TGTGCCAGCAGCTTGGACAGGGCGAACACCGGGGAGCTGTTTTTT. Translating it yields CASSLDRANTGELFF.

The J gene is TRBJ2-5, the V gene TRBV4-3, with a weak D call TRBD2 (5 bases). The CDR3 has 16 amino acids. In germline, CDR1 is LGHNA, CDR2 YSLEER. V was trimmed by 8 bases and J by 3 bases, leaving 22 bases between them. The CDR3 bases are TGCGCCAGCGCACGAGCCTACCGGGTGGGAGAAGAGACCCAGTACTTC. It translates to CASARAYRVGEETQYF.

V usage is TRBV21-1 and J usage is TRBJ1-2; the table's TRBD1 call for D was not verified on the DNA. TRBV21-1 is noted as a pseudogene. The CDR3 sequence is 19 residues long. For the CDR3, the DNA is TGTGCCAGCAGCAAAGCATCCCTCAGGGACAGGACGGCTAACTATGGCTACACCTTC. Translation gives CASSKASLRDRTANYGYTF.